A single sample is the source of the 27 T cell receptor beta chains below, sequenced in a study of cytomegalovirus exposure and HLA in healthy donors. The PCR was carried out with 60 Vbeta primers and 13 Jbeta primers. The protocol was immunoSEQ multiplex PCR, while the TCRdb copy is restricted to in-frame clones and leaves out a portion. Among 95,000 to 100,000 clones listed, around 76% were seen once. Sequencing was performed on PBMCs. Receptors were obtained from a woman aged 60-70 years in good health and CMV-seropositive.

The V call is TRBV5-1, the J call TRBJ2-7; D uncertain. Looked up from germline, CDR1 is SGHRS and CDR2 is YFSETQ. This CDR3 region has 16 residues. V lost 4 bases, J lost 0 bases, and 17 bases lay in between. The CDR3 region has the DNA TGCGCCAGCAGCCCCAGTGATGCGCGGAACTCCTACGAGCAGTACTTC. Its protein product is CASSPSDARNSYEQYF. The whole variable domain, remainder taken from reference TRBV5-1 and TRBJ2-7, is KAGVTQTPRYLIKTRGQQVTLSCSPISGHRSVSWYQQTPGQGLQFLFEYFSETQRNKGNFPGRFSGRQFSNSRSEMNVSTLELGDSALYLCASSPSDARNSYEQYFGPGTRLTVT.

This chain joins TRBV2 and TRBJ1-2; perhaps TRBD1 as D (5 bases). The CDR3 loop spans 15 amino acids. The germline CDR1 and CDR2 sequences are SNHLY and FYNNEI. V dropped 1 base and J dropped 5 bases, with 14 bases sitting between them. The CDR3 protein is CASSEGGVVEYGYTF. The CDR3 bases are TGTGCCAGCAGTGAAGGGGGGGTAGTAGAATATGGCTACACCTTC.

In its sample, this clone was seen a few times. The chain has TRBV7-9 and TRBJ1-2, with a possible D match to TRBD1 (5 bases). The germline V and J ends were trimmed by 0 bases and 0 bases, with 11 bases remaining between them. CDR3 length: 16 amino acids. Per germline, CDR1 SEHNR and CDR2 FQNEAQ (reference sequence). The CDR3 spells CASSLALQEPNYGYTF. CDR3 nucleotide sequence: TGTGCCAGCAGCTTAGCGCTACAGGAACCTAACTATGGCTACACCTTC.

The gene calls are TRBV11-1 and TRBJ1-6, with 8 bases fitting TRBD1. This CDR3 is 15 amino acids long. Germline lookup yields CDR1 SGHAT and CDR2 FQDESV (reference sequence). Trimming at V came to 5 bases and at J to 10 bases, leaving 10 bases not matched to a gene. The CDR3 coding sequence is TGTGCCAGCAGCCGCGGACAGGGTGTAAGATCACCCCTCCACTTT. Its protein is CASSRGQGVRSPLHF.

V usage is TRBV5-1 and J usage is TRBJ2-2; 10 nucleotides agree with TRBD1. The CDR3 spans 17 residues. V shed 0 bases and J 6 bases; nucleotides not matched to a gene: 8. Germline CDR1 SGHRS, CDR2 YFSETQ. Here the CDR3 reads CASSLAPVGQGAGELFF. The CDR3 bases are TGCGCCAGCAGCTTGGCCCCCGTTGGACAGGGGGCCGGGGAGCTGTTTTTT.

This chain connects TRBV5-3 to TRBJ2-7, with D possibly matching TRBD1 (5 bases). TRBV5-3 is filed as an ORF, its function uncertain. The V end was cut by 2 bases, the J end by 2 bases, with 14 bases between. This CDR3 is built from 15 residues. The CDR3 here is CARSFWGFPTYEQYF. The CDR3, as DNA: TGTGCCAGAAGCTTTTGGGGCTTCCCAACCTACGAGCAGTACTTC.

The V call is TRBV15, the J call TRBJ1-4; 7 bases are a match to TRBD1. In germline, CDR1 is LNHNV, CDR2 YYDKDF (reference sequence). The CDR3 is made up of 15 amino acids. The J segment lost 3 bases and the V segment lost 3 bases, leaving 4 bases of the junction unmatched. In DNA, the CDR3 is TGTGCCACCAGCAGGCTCAGGGGGTCTAATGAAAAACTGTTTTTT. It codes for CATSRLRGSNEKLFF. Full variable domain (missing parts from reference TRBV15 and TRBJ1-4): DAMVIQNPRYQVTQFGKPVTLSCSQTLNHNVMYWYQQKSSQAPKLLFHYYDKDFNNEADTPDNFQSRRPNTSFCFLDIRSPGLGDTAMYLCATSRLRGSNEKLFFGSGTQLSVL.

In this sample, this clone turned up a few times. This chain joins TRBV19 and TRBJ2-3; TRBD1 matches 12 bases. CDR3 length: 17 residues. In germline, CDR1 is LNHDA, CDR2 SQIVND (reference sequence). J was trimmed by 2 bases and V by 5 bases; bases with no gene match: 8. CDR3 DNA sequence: TGTGCCAGTAGTTCCCGGGACAGGGGGCGACCCACAGATACGCAGTATTTT. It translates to CASSSRDRGRPTDTQYF.

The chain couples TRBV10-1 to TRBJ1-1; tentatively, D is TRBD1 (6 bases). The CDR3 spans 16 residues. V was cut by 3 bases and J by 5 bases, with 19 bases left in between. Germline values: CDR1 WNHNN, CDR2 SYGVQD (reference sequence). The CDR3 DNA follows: TGCGCCAGCAGTGACTCGGGGGGCGCGTTGTGGACTGAAGCTTTCTTT. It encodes CASSDSGGALWTEAFF.

CDR3 sequence reads: CAVPRVMGNEQYF. The CDR3, as DNA: TGTGCGGTTCCCAGGGTAATGGGGAACGAGCAGTACTTC. This rearrangement joins TRBV2 to TRBJ2-7; weak D call: TRBD1 (5 bases). The CDR3 contains 13 residues. Per germline, CDR1 SNHLY and CDR2 FYNNEI.

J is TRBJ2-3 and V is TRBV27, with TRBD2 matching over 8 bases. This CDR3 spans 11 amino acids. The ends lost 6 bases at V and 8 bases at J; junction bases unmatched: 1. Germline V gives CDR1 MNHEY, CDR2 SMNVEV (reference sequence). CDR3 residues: CASSRGGTQYF. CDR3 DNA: TGTGCCAGCAGCCGGGGGGGTACGCAGTATTTT.

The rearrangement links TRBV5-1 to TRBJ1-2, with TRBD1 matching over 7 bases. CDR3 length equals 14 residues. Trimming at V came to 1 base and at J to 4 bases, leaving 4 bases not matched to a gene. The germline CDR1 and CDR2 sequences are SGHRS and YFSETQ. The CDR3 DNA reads TGCGCCAGCAGCTTGAGCAGGGGGGCCTATGGCTACACCTTC. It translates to CASSLSRGAYGYTF.

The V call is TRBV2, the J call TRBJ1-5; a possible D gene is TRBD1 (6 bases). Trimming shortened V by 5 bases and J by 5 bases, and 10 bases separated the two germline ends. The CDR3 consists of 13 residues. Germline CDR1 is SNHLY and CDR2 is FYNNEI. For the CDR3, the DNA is TGTGCCAGCAGTACGGACAGAGATCAGCCCCAGCATTTT. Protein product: CASSTDRDQPQHF.

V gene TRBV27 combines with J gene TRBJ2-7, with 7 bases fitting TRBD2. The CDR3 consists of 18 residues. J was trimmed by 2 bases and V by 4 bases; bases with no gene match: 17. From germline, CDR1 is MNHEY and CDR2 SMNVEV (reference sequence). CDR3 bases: TGTGCCAGCAGTTCTCTGCGACTTGGGGGGGGGTCCCCCTACGAGCAGTACTTC. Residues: CASSSLRLGGGSPYEQYF.

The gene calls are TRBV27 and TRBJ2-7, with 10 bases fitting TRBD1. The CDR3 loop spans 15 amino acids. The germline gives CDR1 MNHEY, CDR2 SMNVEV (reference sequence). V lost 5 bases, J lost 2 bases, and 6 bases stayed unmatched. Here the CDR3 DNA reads TGTGCCAGCAGTAAAGGGACAGGGGTCGCCTACGAGCAGTACTTC. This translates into CASSKGTGVAYEQYF.

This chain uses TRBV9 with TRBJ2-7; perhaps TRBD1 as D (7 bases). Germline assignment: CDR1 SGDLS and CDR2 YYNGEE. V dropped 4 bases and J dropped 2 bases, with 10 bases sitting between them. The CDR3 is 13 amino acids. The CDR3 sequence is CASSQGGPYEQYF. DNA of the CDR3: TGTGCCAGCAGCCAGGGGGGACCCTACGAGCAGTACTTC. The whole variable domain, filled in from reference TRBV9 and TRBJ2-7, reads DSGVTQTPKHLITATGQRVTLRCSPRSGDLSVYWYQQSLDQGLQFLIQYYNGEERAKGNILERFSAQQFPDLHSELNLSSLELGDSALYFCASSQGGPYEQYFGPGTRLTVT.

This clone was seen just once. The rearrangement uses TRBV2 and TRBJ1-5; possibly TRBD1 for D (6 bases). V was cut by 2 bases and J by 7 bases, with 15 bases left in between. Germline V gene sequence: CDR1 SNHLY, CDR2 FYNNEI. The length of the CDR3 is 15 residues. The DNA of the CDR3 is TGTGCCAGCAGTGAACAGTCAGGGGTTGGGCAGCCCCAGCATTTT. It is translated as CASSEQSGVGQPQHF.

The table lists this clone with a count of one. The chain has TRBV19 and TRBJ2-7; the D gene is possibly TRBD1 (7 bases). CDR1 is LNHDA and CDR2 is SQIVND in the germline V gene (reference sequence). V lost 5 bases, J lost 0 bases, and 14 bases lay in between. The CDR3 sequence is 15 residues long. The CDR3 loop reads CASSYGRDSSYEQYF. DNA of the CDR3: TGTGCCAGTAGTTATGGGCGGGACAGCTCCTACGAGCAGTACTTC.

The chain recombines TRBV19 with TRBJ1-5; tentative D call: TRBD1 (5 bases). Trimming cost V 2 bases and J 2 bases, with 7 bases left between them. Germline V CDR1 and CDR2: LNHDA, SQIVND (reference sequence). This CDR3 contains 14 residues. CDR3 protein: CASSILTGNQPQHF. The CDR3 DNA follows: TGTGCCAGTAGTATACTGACAGGCAATCAGCCCCAGCATTTT.

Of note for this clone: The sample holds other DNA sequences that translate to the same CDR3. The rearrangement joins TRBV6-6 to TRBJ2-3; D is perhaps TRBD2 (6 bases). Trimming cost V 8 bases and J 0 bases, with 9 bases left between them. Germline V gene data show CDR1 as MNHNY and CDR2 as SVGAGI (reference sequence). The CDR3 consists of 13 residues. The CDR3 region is CASRDSSTDTQYF. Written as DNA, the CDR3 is TGTGCCAGCCGGGACTCTAGCACAGATACGCAGTATTTT.

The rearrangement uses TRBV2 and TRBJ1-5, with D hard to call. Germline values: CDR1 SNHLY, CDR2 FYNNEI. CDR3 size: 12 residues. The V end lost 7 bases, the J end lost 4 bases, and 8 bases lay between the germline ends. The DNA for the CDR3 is TGTGCCAGCAAGGACTGGAATCAGCCCCAGCATTTT. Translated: CASKDWNQPQHF.

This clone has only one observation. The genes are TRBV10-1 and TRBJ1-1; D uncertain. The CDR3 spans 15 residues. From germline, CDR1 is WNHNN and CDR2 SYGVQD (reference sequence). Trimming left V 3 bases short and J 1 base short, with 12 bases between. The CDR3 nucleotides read TGCGCCAGCAGTGACCTGGAGCAGCCGAACACTGAAGCTTTCTTT. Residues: CASSDLEQPNTEAFF.

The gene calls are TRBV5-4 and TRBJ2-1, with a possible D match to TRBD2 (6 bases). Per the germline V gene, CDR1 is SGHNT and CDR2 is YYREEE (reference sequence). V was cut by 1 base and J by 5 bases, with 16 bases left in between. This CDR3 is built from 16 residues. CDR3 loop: CASSLFRGGTNNEQFF. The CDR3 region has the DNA TGTGCCAGCAGCTTGTTCCGGGGAGGAACCAACAATGAGCAGTTCTTC.

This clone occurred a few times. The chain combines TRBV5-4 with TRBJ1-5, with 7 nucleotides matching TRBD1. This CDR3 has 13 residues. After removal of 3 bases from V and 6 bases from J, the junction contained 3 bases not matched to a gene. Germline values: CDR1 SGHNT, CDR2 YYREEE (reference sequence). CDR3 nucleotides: TGTGCCAGCAGCTACAGGGGCGGTCAGCCCCAGCATTTT. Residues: CASSYRGGQPQHF.

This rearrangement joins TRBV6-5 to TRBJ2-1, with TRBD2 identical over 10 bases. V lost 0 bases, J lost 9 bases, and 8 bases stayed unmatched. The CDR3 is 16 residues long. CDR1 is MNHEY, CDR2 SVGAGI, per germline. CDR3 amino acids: CASSYSPSGSRGEQFF. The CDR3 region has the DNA TGTGCCAGCAGTTACTCGCCTAGCGGGAGTCGTGGTGAGCAGTTCTTC.

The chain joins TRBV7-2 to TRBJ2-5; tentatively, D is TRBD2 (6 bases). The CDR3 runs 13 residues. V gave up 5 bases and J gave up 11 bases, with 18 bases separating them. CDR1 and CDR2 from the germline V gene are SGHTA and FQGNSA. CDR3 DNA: TGTGCCAGCAGCCGGGACTGGACTACGCAGCAGTACTTC. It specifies CASSRDWTTQQYF.

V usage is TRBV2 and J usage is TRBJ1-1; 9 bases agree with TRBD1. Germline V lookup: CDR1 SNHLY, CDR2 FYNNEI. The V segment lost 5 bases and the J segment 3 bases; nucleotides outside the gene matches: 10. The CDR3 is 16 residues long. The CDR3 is CASSFTGGGGYTEAFF. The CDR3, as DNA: TGTGCCAGCAGTTTCACAGGGGGCGGAGGTTACACTGAAGCTTTCTTT. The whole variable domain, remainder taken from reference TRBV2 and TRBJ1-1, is EPEVTQTPSHQVTQMGQEVILRCVPISNHLYFYWYRQILGQKVEFLVSFYNNEISEKSEIFDDQFSVERPDGSNFTLKIRSTKLEDSAMYFCASSFTGGGGYTEAFFGQGTRLTVV.